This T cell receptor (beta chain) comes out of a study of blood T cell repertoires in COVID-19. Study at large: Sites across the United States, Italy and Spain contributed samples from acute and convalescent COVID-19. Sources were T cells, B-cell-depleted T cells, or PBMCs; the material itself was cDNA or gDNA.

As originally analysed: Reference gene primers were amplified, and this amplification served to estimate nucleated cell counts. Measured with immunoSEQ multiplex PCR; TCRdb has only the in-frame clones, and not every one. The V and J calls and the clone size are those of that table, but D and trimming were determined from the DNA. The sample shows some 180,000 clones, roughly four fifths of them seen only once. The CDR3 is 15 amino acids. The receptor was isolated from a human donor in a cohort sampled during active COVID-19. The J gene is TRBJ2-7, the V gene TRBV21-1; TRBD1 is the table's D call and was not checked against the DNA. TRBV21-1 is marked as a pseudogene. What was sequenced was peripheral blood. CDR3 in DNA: TGTGCCAGCAGCAAAGTGGGACAGGGTTTCAACGAGCAGTACTTC. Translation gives CASSKVGQGFNEQYF.